Presented here are 4 T cell receptor beta chains from one specimen sequenced in a study of OX40 agonist ivuxolimab in advanced cancers. TCRdb keeps only in-frame clones here, not all; method: immunoSEQ multiplex PCR. The data contain about 76,000 clones, approximately 83% of them singletons. The sample consisted of CD4+ or CD8+ T cells sorted from blood, taken in a trial of the OX40 agonist ivuxolimab. These receptor sequences come from an adult with an advanced solid tumor such as melanoma, head and neck, liver or kidney cancer.

The chain combines TRBV19 with TRBJ1-1, with 9 bases that match TRBD1. The CDR3 is 21 amino acids. Germline CDR1 LNHDA, CDR2 SQIVND (reference sequence). Trimming at V came to 4 bases and at J to 2 bases, leaving 23 bases not matched to a gene. CDR3 region: CASSTYSRDRDRHPTNTEAFF. In nucleotides, the CDR3 is TGTGCCAGTAGTACGTACTCCCGGGACAGGGACCGCCATCCCACAAACACTGAAGCTTTCTTT.

The chain carries TRBV7-2 and TRBJ1-4; 7 bases align to TRBD1. This CDR3 is 14 amino acids long. The junction had 1 base not matched to a gene; V was cut back by 6 bases and J by 0 bases. The germline V gene encodes CDR1 SGHTA and CDR2 FQGNSA. CDR3 in DNA: TGTGCCAGCAGGACAGGGACAACTAATGAAAAACTGTTTTTT. Its translation: CASRTGTTNEKLFF.

This rearrangement joins TRBV21-1 to TRBJ2-2. TRBV21-1 is recorded as a pseudogene. This CDR3 comprises 17 residues. In nucleotides, the CDR3 is TGTGCCAGCAGCCTAATAGAAAGGGAACTGAACACCGGGGAGCTGTTTTTT. As protein: CASSLIERELNTGELFF.

The chain carries TRBV5-1 and TRBJ1-2; TRBD1 matches 7 bases. Germline values: CDR1 SGHRS, CDR2 YFSETQ. V lost 1 base to trimming and J lost 7 bases; unmatched junction nucleotides: 7. The CDR3 covers 14 residues. The CDR3 sequence: CASSLHEGAGGYTF. In DNA, the CDR3 is TGCGCCAGCAGCTTGCACGAGGGGGCCGGTGGCTACACCTTC. The full variable domain, completed using reference TRBV5-1 and TRBJ1-2, is KAGVTQTPRYLIKTRGQQVTLSCSPISGHRSVSWYQQTPGQGLQFLFEYFSETQRNKGNFPGRFSGRQFSNSRSEMNVSTLELGDSALYLCASSLHEGAGGYTFGSGTRLTVV.